Following are 2 T cell receptor beta chains from one sample sequenced in a study of cytomegalovirus exposure and HLA in healthy donors. A multiplex PCR was run with 60 Vbeta primers and 13 Jbeta primers. Using immunoSEQ multiplex PCR, the repertoire was profiled, and TCRdb retains in-frame clones only, with some absent. The sample includes about 130,000 clones, roughly 83% seen only once; the top ten take around 20%. The sequencing sample was made of PBMCs. All receptors come from a man younger than 35 in good health and CMV-seropositive.

The V and J genes are TRBV10-1 and TRBJ2-7, with 8 bases that match TRBD2. Germline V gives CDR1 WNHNN, CDR2 SYGVQD (reference sequence). The trim removed 3 bases at V and 4 bases at J, leaving 5 bases unmatched. CDR3 length: 14 amino acids. The CDR3 bases are TGCGCCAGCAGTGATATCGCTAGCGGGTACGAGCAGTACTTC. Amino acid sequence: CASSDIASGYEQYF.

This chain uses TRBV7-9 with TRBJ1-4; TRBD1 matches 7 bases. The CDR3 sequence is 16 residues long. V gave up 5 bases and J gave up 2 bases; unmatched junction bases: 8. The germline gives CDR1 SEHNR, CDR2 FQNEAQ (reference sequence). The CDR3 nucleotides are TGTGCCAGCAGCGAAAGGACAGGAGGCACTAATGAAAAACTGTTTTTT. This translates into CASSERTGGTNEKLFF.